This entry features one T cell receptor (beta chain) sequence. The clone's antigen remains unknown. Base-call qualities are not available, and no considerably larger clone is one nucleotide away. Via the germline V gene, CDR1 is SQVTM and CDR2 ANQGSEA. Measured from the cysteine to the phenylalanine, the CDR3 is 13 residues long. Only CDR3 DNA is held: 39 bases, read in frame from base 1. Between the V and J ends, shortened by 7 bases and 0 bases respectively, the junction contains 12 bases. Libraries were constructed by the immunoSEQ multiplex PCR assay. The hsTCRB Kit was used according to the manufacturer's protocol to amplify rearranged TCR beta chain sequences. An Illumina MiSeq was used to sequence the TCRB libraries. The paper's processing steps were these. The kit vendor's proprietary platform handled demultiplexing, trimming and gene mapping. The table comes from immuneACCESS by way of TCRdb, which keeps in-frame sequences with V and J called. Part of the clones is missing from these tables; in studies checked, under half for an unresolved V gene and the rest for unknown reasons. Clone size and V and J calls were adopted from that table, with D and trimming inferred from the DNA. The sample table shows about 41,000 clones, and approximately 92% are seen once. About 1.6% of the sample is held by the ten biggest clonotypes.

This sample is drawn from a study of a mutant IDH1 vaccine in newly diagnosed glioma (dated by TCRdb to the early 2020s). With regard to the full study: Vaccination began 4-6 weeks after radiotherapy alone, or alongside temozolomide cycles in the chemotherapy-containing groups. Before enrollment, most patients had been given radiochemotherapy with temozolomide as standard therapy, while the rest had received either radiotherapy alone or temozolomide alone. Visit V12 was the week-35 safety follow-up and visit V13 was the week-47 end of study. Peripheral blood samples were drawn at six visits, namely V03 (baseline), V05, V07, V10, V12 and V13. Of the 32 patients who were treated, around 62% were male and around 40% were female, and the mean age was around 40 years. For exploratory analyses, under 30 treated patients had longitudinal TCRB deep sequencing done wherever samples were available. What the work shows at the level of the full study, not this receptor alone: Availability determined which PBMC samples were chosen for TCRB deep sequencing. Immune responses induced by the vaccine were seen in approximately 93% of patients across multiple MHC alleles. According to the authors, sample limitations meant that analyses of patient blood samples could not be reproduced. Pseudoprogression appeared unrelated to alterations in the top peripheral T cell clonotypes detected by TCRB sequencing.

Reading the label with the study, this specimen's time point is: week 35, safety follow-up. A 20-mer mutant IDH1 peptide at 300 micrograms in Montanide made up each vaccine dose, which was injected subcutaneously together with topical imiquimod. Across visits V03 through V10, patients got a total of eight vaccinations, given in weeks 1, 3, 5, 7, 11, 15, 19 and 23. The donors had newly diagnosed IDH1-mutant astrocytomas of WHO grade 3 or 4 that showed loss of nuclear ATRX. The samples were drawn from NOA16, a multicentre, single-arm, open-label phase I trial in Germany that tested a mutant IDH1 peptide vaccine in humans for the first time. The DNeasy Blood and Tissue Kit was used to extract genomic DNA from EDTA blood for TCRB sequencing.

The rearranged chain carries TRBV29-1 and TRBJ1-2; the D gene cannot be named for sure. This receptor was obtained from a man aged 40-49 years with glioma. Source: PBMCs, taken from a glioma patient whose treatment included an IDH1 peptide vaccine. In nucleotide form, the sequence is TGCAGCGCCACCACCGCTACTAACTATGGCTACACCTTC. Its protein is CSATTATNYGYTF.